This T cell receptor beta chain was identified during a study of identifying expanded T cells in peripheral blood. The CDR3 covers 16 residues. Germline loops: CDR1 SGHDT, CDR2 YYEEEE. Trimming took 2 bases from V and 1 from J, leaving 14 bases between them. To note about this clone: Its antigen is as yet unknown.

No infections or other immune events were documented during collection. TCRdb's copy holds only in-frame clones and misses some; the assay was immunoSEQ multiplex PCR. Here the sample spans approximately 100,000 clones, 87% being singletons. Study conclusions and caveats: Roughly two-week clone count variance significantly increased as total template count grew.

This chain uses TRBV5-6 with TRBJ2-3; maybe TRBD2 (5 bases). Sequencing was done on a sample of blood. This TCR derives from a person between 18 and 75 years old in good health. The CDR3 is CASSLNGVHGTDTQYF. DNA for the CDR3: TGTGCCAGCAGCTTAAACGGGGTCCATGGCACAGATACGCAGTATTTT.